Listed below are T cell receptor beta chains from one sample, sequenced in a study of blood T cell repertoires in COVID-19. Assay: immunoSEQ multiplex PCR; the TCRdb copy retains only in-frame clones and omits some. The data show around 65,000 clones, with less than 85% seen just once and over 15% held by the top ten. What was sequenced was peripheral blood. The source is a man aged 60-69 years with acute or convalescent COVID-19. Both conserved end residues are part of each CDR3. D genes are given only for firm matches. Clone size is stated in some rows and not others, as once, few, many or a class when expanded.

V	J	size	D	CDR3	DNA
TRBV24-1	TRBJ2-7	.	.	CATSDLGAREQYF	TGTGCCACCAGTGATCTGGGGGCGCGCGAGCAGTACTTC
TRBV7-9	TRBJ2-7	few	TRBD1	CASSPRGVRGLFEQYF	TGTGCCAGCAGCCCAAGGGGTGTCAGGGGGTTATTCGAGCAGTACTTC
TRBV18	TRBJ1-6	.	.	CASSRRDSENSPLHF	TGTGCCAGCTCACGCCGCGACAGTGAAAATTCACCCCTCCACTTT
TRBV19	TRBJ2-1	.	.	CASSYRQSSTNEQFF	TGTGCCAGTAGTTACCGACAGAGCTCTACAAATGAGCAGTTCTTC
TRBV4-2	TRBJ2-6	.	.	CASSQLIGGSGANVLTF	TGTGCCAGCAGCCAACTGATAGGGGGATCTGGGGCCAACGTCCTGACTTTC
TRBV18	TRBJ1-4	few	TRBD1	CASSRQGALANEKLFF	TGTGCCAGCTCGCGACAGGGGGCGCTTGCTAATGAAAAACTGTTTTTT
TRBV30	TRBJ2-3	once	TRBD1	CARGQGVTDTQYF	TGTGCTAGGGGACAGGGGGTGACAGATACGCAGTATTTT
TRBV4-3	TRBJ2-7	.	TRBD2	CASSQTGAGADEQYF	TGCGCCAGCAGCCAGACGGGAGCGGGAGCCGACGAGCAGTACTTC
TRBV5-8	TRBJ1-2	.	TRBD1	CASSLGQGAPGYTF	TGTGCCAGCAGCCTAGGGCAGGGGGCGCCTGGCTACACCTTC
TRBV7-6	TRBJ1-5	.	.	CASSLGQGNQPQHF	TGTGCCAGCAGCTTAGGGCAGGGCAATCAGCCCCAGCATTTT
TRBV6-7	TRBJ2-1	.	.	CASTLQGVSYNEQFF	TGTGCCAGCACTCTACAGGGTGTATCCTACAATGAGCAGTTCTTC
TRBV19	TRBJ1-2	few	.	CASSNRRSGYTF	TGTGCCAGTAGCAACCGGAGGAGCGGCTACACCTTC
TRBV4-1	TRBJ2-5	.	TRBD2	CASSLRKTSGSGETQYF	TGCGCCAGCAGCCTACGTAAGACTAGCGGGAGCGGGGAGACCCAGTACTTC
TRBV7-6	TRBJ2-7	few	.	CASSSPTNSYEQYF	TGTGCCAGCAGCTCGCCGACTAACTCCTACGAGCAGTACTTC
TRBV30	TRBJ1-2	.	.	CAWSAGLVYGYTF	TGTGCCTGGTCCGCAGGGCTGGTCTATGGCTACACCTTC
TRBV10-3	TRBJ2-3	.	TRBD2	CAISGGAGGSSTDTQYF	TGTGCCATCAGTGGAGGCGCGGGGGGGTCTAGCACAGATACGCAGTATTTT
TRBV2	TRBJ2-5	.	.	CASKTQETQYF	TGTGCCAGCAAGACACAAGAGACCCAGTACTTC
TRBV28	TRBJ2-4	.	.	CASSPSRELSIQYF	TGTGCCAGCAGTCCATCCAGGGAATTAAGCATTCAGTACTTC
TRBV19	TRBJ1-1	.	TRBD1	CASSSRDRGLTNTEAFF	TGTGCCAGTAGTAGCCGGGACAGGGGGCTAACAAACACTGAAGCTTTCTTT
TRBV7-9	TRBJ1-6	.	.	CASSLGTGNSPLHF	TGTGCCAGCAGCTTAGGGACGGGAAATTCACCCCTCCACTTT
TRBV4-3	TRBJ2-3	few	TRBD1	CASSPQGAGSTDTQYF	TGCGCCAGCAGCCCACAGGGGGCAGGTAGCACAGATACGCAGTATTTT
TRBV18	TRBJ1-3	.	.	CASSPPVGSGNTIYF	TGTGCCAGCTCACCACCGGTCGGGTCTGGAAACACCATATATTTT
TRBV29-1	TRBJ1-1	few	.	CSVDKGGLHTEAFF	TGCAGCGTAGACAAGGGGGGGTTACACACTGAAGCTTTCTTT
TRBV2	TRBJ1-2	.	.	CASSEQIGGGYTF	TGTGCCAGCAGTGAACAGATAGGCGGTGGCTACACCTTC
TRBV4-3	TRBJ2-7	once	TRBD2	CASSQDPPSGVVNEQYF	TGCGCCAGCAGCCAAGATCCCCCGAGCGGGGTCGTCAACGAGCAGTACTTC
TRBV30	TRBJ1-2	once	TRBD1	CAWSGEPGQRGYTF	TGTGCCTGGAGTGGGGAGCCGGGACAGCGAGGCTACACCTTC
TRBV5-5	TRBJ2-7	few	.	CASSGGLRGGPYEQYF	TGTGCCAGCAGCGGAGGACTCCGAGGGGGTCCCTACGAGCAGTACTTC
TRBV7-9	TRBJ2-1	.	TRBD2	CASSRGTTKYNEQFF	TGTGCCAGCAGCCGCGGGACTACAAAATACAATGAGCAGTTCTTC
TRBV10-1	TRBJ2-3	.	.	CASSGGQTWDTQYF	TGCGCCAGCAGTGGGGGGCAAACGTGGGATACGCAGTATTTT
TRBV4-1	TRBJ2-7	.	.	CASSHTIGGSYEQYF	TGCGCCAGCAGCCACACTATAGGGGGCTCCTACGAGCAGTACTTC
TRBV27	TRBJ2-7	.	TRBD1	CASSFLTGAGEQYF	TGTGCCAGCAGTTTCCTCACAGGGGCGGGCGAGCAGTACTTC
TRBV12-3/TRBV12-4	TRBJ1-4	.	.	CASRPTGSEKLFF	TGTGCCAGCAGGCCTACAGGGAGTGAAAAACTGTTTTTT
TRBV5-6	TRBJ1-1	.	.	CASSWTANTEAFF	TGTGCCAGCAGCTGGACAGCGAACACTGAAGCTTTCTTT
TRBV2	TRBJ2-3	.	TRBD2	CASSAGLAHTDTQYF	TGTGCCAGCAGTGCAGGACTAGCCCACACAGATACGCAGTATTTT
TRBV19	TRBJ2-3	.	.	CASSTQAGTDTQYF	TGTGCCAGTAGCACCCAGGCGGGAACAGATACGCAGTATTTT
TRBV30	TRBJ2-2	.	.	CAWLEGTGELFF	TGTGCCTGGCTCGAGGGAACCGGGGAGCTGTTTTTT
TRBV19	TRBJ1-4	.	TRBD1	CAASGTAATNEKLFF	TGTGCCGCCTCCGGGACAGCTGCAACTAATGAAAAACTGTTTTTT
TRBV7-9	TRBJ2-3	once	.	CASSFPMLALRDTQYF	TGTGCCAGCAGCTTTCCTATGTTAGCGTTGAGAGATACGCAGTATTTT
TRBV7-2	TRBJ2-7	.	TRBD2	CASSLASGSVYEQYF	TGTGCCAGCAGCTTAGCTAGCGGGAGTGTGTACGAGCAGTACTTC
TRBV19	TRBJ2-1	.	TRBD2	CASSPRLASSYNEQFF	TGTGCCAGTAGCCCTAGACTAGCGAGCTCCTACAATGAGCAGTTCTTC
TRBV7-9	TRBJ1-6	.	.	CASSLAGQVNSPLHF	TGTGCCAGCAGCTTAGCGGGCCAGGTTAATTCACCCCTCCACTTT
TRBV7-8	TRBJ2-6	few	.	CASSFGGTGANVLTF	TGTGCCAGCAGCTTTGGGGGCACTGGGGCCAACGTCCTGACTTTC
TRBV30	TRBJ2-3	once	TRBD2	CAWSGTSGRIRDTQYF	TGTGCCTGGAGCGGGACTAGCGGGAGAATACGAGATACGCAGTATTTT
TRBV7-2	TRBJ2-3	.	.	CASSQRPGTGLNSADTQYF	TGTGCCAGCAGCCAACGTCCCGGGACTGGATTGAATAGCGCAGATACGCAGTATTTT
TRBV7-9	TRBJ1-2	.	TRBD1	CASSFPGQAGYGYTF	TGTGCCAGCAGTTTTCCGGGACAGGCAGGCTATGGCTACACCTTC